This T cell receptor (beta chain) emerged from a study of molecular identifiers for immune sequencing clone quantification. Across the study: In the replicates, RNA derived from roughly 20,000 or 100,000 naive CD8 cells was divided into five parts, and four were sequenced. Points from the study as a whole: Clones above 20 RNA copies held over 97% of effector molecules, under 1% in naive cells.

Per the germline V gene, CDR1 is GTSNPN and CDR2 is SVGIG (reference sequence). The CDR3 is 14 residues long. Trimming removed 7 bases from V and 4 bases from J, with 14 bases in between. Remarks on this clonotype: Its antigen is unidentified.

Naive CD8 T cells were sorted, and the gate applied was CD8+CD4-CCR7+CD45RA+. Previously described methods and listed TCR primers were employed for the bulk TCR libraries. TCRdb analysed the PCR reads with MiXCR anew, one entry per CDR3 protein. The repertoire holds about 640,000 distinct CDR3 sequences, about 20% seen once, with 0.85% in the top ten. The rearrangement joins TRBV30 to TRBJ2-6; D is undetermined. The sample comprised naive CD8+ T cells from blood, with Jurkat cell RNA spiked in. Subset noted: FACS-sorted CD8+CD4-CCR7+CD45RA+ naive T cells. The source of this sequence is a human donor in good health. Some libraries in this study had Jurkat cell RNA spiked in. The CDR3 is CASMDVAGANVLTF. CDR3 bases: TGTGCCTCTATGGACGTCGCCGGGGCCAACGTCCTGACTTTC.